This T cell receptor beta chain was observed in a study of T cells in Graves' hyperthyroidism and ophthalmopathy (dated by TCRdb to about 2019). In the study overall: Peripheral blood samples were taken at the time of initial diagnosis, prior to any treatment. In addition, the study compared T-cell repertoires in thyroid tissue and in blood from over 5 Graves' hyperthyroidism patients. After sampling, hyperthyroidism patients received methimazole starting at 30 mg daily, and ophthalmopathy patients received high-dose intravenous methylprednisolone. A discovery cohort of roughly 100 patients, roughly 43 with Graves' ophthalmopathy and roughly 59 with stable Graves' hyperthyroidism, was used to find distinguishing TCR V-J signatures. The paper reports TCR Vbeta CDR3 sequencing of 130 to 150 peripheral blood samples: 43 ophthalmopathy, around 80 hyperthyroidism and around 17 progressor patients. The approximately 100 discovery patients were divided at random into training and test sets in a 7:3 ratio. Prospective prediction of ophthalmopathy was tested in an independent validation cohort consisting of 18 hyperthyroidism patients and some 16 patients who later progressed to ophthalmopathy.

Results and caveats for the whole study, not just this receptor: No statistical method was used to set the sample size in advance, and investigators knew the group allocation. A model built on a 13 V-J signature distinguished ophthalmopathy from stable hyperthyroidism, reaching 85% to 90% sensitivity and about 81% specificity in cross-validation and 80%/75% in testing. In validation, progression to ophthalmopathy was predicted by the model with around 71% sensitivity and 72.22% specificity, a median of approximately 6.5 months before onset. Most expanded thyroid clonotypes (frequency above 0.001) were also detected in blood, suggesting blood repertoires may reflect thyroid immune responses.

Stable Graves' hyperthyroidism was defined as the absence of progression to ophthalmopathy over 18 months of follow-up. Hyperthyroidism patients were aged 18 to 65 years and newly diagnosed, with disease duration of less than 2 months. The study excluded patients with uncontrolled infections, other autoimmune diseases, pregnancy or lactation. Clinical symptoms, serum thyroxine and TRAb, thyroid ultrasound, and orbital computed tomography formed the basis for the diagnoses. Ficoll-Paque density gradient centrifugation was used to isolate PBMCs from approximately 10 ml of fresh peripheral blood. Total RNA was extracted with Trizol reagent, and quality was checked on an Agilent 2100 Bioanalyzer. The junction shows trimming of 3 bases on V and 0 bases on J, and the gene matches do not reach 3 bases of it. From the cysteine through the phenylalanine, the CDR3 covers 16 amino acids. The DNA shown is the 48-base CDR3, in frame from base 1. The germline V gene sets CDR1 to SQVTM and CDR2 to ANQGSEA.

The TCR beta CDR3 regions were amplified from RNA transcripts. The TCR CDR3 was subjected to a first round of RT-PCR using the HTBI primer set and the Qiagen OneStep RT-PCR kit. The libraries were constructed in a second round of multiplex PCR and then size-selected and purified. Sequencing of the libraries was done on an Illumina HiSeq2000 using paired-end 100 bp reads. As for the authors' bioinformatics: SOAPnuke was used to process the raw data, removing reads that contained adapters or uncalled bases, had a mean Phred below 15, or lacked an exact match to the constant primer or identifier. COPE v1.2.5 was used to merge high-quality paired reads, and clonotypes were defined as unique nucleotide sequences. MiTCR v1.1 was used to align clonotypes to the IMGT TRBV, TRBD and TRBJ reference segments. Analysis was restricted to V-J combinations with a frequency above 0.0001, which covered roughly 99% of repertoires. The TCS score was defined as F50 (clonal expansion) divided by E x V (chaos), with BLOSUM62-based TCRdist calculated between CDR3 peptides within each V-J. Welch's t-statistics and random forest reduced just over 500 V-J features to 13, which were used in a naive Bayes classifier (R e1071). The public reads were reprocessed in TCRdb via fastp at Q25 and MiXCR, keeping in-frame beta chains. Rows are combined by CDR3 protein, so each entry shows the most common genes and DNA. The V and J calls, along with clone size, are taken from TCRdb and not from the paper's own processing. This sample has 500,000 to 600,000 distinct CDR3 sequences in its table, and 15% to 20% of those were observed once. The top ten clonotypes cover approximately 18% of the sample.

This clonotype appeared many times. Which antigen it targets is not known. Base qualities are missing; no much larger clone stands one base away. The sequencing input was blood. The TCR originated in a woman aged 18-29 years with Graves' hyperthyroidism. The sequence is built from TRBV29-1 and TRBJ2-3, and 13 junction bases match TRBD2. The CDR3 is CSVEEGLAGSTDTQYF. The DNA sequence is given as TGCAGCGTTGAGGAGGGACTAGCGGGGAGCACAGATACGCAGTATTTT.